The clone carrying this T cell receptor beta chain was found a few times. The sample belongs to a study of glioma-infiltrating T cells. On the study more broadly: Blood libraries targeted about 4- to 11-fold coverage of roughly 920,000 T cells.

V lost 11 bases, J lost 3 bases, and 14 bases lay in between. The CDR3 has 13 residues. The germline V gene encodes CDR1 SNHLY and CDR2 FYNNEI. TCR alpha and beta CDR3 regions were amplified from RNA using iRepertoire nested multiplex PCR. One entry per CDR3 protein results from TCRdb running MiXCR on the multiplex PCR reads. The repertoire has more than 300,000 distinct CDR3 sequences, around 38% of them found once; the top ten carry around 12%. This receptor was identified in a human donor with low-grade glioma or glioblastoma, undergoing nonglioma brain surgery, or in good health (not recorded which). This chain uses TRBV2 with TRBJ1-5; D may be TRBD1 (6 bases). Sequenced material: glioma tissue, nonneoplastic brain tissue, or PBMCs (not recorded which). This CDR3 is CAGKRDNNQPQHF. DNA of the CDR3: TGTGCCGGCAAGAGGGACAACAATCAGCCCCAGCATTTT.